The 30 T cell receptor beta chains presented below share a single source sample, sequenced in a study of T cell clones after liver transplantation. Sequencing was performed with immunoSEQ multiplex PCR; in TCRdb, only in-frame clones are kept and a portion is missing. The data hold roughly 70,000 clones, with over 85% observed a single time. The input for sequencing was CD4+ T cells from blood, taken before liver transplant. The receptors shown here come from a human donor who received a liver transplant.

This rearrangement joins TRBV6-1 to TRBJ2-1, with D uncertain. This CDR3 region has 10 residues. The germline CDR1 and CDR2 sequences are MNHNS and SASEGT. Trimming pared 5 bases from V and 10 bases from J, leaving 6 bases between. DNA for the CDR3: TGTGCCAGCAGTAGAGTAGAGCAGTTCTTC. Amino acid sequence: CASSRVEQFF.

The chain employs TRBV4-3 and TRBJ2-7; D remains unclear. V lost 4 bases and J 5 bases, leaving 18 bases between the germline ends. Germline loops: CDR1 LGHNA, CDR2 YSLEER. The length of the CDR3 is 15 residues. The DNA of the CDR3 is TGCGCCAGCAGCCTCGAGCTGAGAGTCATGGACGAGCAGTACTTC. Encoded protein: CASSLELRVMDEQYF.

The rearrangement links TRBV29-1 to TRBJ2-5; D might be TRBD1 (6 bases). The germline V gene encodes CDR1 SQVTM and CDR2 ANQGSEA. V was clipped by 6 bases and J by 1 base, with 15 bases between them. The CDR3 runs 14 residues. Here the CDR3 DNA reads TGCAGCGTAGCTATCACAGGGCGCCAAGAGACCCAGTACTTC. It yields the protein CSVAITGRQETQYF.

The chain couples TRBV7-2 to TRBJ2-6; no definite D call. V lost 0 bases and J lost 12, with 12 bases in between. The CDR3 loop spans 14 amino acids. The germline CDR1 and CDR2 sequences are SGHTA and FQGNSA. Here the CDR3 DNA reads TGTGCCAGCAGCTTAGCTGTCAACTCGGGCGTCCTGACTTTC. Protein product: CASSLAVNSGVLTF.

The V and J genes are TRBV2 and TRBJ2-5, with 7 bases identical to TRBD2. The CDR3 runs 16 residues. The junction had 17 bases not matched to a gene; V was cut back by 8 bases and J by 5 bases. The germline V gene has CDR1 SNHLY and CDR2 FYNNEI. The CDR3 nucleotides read TGTGCCAGCCTTTCCCGGGGGGTCGGAACTAGGGAGACCCAGTACTTC. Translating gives CASLSRGVGTRETQYF.

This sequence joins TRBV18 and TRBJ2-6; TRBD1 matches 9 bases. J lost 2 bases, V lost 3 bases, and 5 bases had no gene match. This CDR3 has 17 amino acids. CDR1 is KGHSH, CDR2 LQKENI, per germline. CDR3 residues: CASSPLRQGAGANVLTF. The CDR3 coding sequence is TGTGCCAGCTCACCCCTCAGACAGGGGGCTGGGGCCAACGTCCTGACTTTC.

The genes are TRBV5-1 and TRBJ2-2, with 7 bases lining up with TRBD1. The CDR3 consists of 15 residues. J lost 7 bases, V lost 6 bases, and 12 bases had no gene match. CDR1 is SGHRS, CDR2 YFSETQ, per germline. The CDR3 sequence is CASNPLKGAIGELFF. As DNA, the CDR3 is TGCGCCAGCAACCCTCTTAAGGGGGCGATCGGGGAGCTGTTTTTT.

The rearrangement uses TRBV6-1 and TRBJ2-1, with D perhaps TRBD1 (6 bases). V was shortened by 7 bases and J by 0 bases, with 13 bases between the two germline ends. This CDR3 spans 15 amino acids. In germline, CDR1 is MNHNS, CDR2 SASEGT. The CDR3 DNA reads TGTGCCAGCACCTCGGGACAAGCCTCCTACAATGAGCAGTTCTTC. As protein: CASTSGQASYNEQFF.

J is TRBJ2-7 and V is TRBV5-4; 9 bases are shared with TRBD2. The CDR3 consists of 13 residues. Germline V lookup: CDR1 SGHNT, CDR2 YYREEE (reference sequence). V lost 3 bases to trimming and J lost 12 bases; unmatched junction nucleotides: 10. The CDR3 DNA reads TGTGCCAGCAGCTCGAGGTCTAGCGGGACCCCGTACTTC. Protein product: CASSSRSSGTPYF.

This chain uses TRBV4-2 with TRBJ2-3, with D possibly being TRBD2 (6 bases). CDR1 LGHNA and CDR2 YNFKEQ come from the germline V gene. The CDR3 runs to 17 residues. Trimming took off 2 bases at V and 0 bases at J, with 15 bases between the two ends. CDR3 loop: CASSQSRPGLSTDTQYF. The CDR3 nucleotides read TGTGCCAGCAGCCAATCCCGCCCGGGACTCAGCACAGATACGCAGTATTTT.

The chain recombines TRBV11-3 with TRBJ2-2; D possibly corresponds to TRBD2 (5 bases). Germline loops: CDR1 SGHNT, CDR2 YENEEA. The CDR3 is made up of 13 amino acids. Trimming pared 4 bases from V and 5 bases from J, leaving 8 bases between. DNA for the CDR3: TGTGCCAGCAGCTCAACGGGGACCGGGGAGCTGTTTTTT. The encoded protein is CASSSTGTGELFF.

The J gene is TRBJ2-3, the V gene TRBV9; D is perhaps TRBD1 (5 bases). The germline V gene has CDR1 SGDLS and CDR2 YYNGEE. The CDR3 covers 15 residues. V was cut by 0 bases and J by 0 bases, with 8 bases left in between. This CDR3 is CASSVVGQSTDTQYF. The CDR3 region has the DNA TGTGCCAGCAGCGTAGTGGGGCAGAGCACAGATACGCAGTATTTT.

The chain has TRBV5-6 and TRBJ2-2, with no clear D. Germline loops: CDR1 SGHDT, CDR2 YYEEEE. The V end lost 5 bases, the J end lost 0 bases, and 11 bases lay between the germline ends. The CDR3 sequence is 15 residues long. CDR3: CASRNVESNTGELFF. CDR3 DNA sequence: TGTGCCAGCAGGAACGTGGAGTCGAACACCGGGGAGCTGTTTTTT.

The DNA of the CDR3 is TGTGCCACCAGCGAACCAACAGGGTCCTATGGCTACACCTTC. This encodes CATSEPTGSYGYTF. The V gene is TRBV15, the J gene TRBJ1-2; a possible D gene is TRBD1 (6 bases). Germline V gives CDR1 LNHNV, CDR2 YYDKDF (reference sequence). The ends were cut back, 5 bases at V and 4 bases at J, with 14 bases in the middle. The CDR3 spans 14 residues. Full variable domain (rest looked up from reference TRBV15 and TRBJ1-2): DAMVIQNPRYQVTQFGKPVTLSCSQTLNHNVMYWYQQKSSQAPKLLFHYYDKDFNNEADTPDNFQSRRPNTSFCFLDIRSPGLGDTAMYLCATSEPTGSYGYTFGSGTRLTVV.

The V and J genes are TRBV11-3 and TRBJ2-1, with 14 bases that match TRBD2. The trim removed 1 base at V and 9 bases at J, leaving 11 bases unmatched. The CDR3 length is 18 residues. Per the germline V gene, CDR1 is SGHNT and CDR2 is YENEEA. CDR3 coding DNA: TGTGCCAGCAGCTTAGCCAAAACGGGACTAGCGGGAGTAATTGAGCAGTTCTTC. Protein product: CASSLAKTGLAGVIEQFF. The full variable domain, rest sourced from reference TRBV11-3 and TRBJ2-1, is EAGVVQSPRYKIIEKKQPVAFWCNPISGHNTLYWYLQNLGQGPELLIRYENEEAVDDSQLPKDRFSAERLKGVDSTLKIQPAELGDSAVYLCASSLAKTGLAGVIEQFFGPGTRLTVL.

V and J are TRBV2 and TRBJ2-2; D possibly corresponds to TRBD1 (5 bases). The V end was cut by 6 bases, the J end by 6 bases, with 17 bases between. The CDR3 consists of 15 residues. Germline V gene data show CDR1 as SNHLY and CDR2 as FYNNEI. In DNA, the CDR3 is TGTGCCAGCAGACCCGATGGGGTAGGGGCCGGGGAGCTGTTTTTT. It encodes CASRPDGVGAGELFF.

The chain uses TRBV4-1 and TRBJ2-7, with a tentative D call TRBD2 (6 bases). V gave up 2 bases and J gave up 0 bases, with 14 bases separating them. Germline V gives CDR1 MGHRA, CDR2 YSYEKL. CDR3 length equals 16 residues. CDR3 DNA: TGCGCCAGCAGCCAAACCCACGGACTAACCTCCTACGAGCAGTACTTC. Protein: CASSQTHGLTSYEQYF.

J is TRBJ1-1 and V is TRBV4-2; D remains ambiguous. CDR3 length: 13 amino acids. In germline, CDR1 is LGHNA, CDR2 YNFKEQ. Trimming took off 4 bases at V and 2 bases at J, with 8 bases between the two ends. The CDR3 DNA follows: TGTGCCAGCAGCCTTTCCCCCAACACTGAAGCTTTCTTT. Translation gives CASSLSPNTEAFF.

The CDR3 bases are TGTGCCAGCAGCTTATTGAGGCGGCACACAGATACGCAGTATTTT. It is translated as CASSLLRRHTDTQYF. This chain uses TRBV5-6 with TRBJ2-3; no clear D. The V and J ends lost 2 bases and 2 bases respectively, with 12 bases between them. The CDR3 extends over 15 amino acids. Looked up from germline, CDR1 is SGHDT and CDR2 is YYEEEE. Based on the CDR3 plus reference TRBV5-6 and TRBJ2-3, the full variable domain is DAGVTQSPTHLIKTRGQQVTLRCSPKSGHDTVSWYQQALGQGPQFIFQYYEEEERQRGNFPDRFSGHQFPNYSSELNVNALLLGDSALYLCASSLLRRHTDTQYFGPGTRLTVL.

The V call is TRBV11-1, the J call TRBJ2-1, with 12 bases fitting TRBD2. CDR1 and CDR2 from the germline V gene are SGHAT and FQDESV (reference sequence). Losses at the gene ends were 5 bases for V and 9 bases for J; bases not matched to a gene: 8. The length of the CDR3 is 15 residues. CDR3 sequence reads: CASSPLAGGTGEQFF. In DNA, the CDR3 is TGTGCCAGCAGCCCTCTAGCGGGAGGGACCGGTGAGCAGTTCTTC.

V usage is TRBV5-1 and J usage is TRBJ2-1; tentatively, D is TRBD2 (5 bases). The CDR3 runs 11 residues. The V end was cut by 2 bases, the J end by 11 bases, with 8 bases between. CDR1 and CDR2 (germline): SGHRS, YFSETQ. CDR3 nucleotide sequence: TGCGCCAGCAGCTTCTTAGCGCAGCAGTTCTTC. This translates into CASSFLAQQFF.

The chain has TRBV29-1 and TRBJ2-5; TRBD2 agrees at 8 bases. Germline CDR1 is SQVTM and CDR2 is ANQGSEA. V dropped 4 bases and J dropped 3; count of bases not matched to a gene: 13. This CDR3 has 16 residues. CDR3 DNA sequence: TGCAGCGTTGTTCGCCGGACTAGCCTTTTTGAAGAGACCCAGTACTTC. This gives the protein CSVVRRTSLFEETQYF.

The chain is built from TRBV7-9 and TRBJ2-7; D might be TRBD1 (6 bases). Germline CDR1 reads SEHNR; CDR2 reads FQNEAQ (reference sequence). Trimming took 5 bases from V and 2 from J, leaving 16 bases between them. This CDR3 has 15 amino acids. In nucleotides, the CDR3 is TGTGCCAGCAGCCCATGGGGTGCAGGGGCCTACGAGCAGTACTTC. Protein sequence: CASSPWGAGAYEQYF.

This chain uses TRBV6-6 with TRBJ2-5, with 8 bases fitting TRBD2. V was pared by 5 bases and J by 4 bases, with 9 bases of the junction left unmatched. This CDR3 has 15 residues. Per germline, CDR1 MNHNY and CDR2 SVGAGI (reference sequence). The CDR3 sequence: CASSDRGGGAETQYF. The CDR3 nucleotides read TGTGCCAGCAGTGACCGGGGGGGCGGAGCAGAGACCCAGTACTTC.

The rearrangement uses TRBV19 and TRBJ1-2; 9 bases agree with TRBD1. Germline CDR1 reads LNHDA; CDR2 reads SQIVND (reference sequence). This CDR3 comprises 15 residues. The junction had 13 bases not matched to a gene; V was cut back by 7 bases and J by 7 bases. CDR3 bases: TGTGCCAGTACCACTTCCCCCACAGGGGGCTTTGGCTACACCTTC. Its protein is CASTTSPTGGFGYTF.

The CDR3 spells CASSPLGLAGVSDTQYF. DNA of the CDR3: TGTGCCAGCTCACCCCTGGGACTAGCGGGAGTCTCAGATACGCAGTATTTT. This sequence joins TRBV18 and TRBJ2-3; 14 positions agree with TRBD2. Germline V CDR1 and CDR2: KGHSH, LQKENI. The CDR3 spans 17 residues. V trimming: 3 bases; J trimming: 4 bases; junction bases outside the gene matches: 6. Complete variable domain (other parts from reference TRBV18 and TRBJ2-3): NAGVMQNPRHLVRRRGQEARLRCSPMKGHSHVYWYRQLPEEGLKFMVYLQKENIIDESGMPKERFSAEFPKEGPSILRIQQVVRGDSAAYFCASSPLGLAGVSDTQYFGPGTRLTVL.

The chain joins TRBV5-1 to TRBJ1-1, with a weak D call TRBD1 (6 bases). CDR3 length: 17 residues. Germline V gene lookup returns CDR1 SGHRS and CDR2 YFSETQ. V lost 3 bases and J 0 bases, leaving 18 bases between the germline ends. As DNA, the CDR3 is TGCGCCAGCAGCTCACAGGGCGCTGGGGCTATGAACACTGAAGCTTTCTTT. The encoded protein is CASSSQGAGAMNTEAFF.

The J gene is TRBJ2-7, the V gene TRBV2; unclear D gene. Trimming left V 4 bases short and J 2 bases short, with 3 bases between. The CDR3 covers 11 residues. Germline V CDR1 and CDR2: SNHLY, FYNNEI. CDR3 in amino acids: CASSVTYEQYF. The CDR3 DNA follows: TGTGCCAGCAGTGTCACCTACGAGCAGTACTTC.

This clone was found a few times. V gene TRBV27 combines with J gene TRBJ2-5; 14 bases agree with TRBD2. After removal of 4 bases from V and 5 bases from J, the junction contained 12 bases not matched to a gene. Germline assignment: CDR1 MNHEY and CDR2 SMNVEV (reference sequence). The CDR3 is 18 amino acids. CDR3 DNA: TGTGCCAGCAGTTCACGCCGGGGACTAGCGGGAGAAGTGGAGACCCAGTACTTC. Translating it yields CASSSRRGLAGEVETQYF.

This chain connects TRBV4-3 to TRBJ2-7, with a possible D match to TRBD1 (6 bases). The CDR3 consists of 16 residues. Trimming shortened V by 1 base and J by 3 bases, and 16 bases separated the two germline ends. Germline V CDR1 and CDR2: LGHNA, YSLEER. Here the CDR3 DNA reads TGCGCCAGCAGCCAAGCAAGGCCGGGACAATACTACGAGCAGTACTTC. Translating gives CASSQARPGQYYEQYF.